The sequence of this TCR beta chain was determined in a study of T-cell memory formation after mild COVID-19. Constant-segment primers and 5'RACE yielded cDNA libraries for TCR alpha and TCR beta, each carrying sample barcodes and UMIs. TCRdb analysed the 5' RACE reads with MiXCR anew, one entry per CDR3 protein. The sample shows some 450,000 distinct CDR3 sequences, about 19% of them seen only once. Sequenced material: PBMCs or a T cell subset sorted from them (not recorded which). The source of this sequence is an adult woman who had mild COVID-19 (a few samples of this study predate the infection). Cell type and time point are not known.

This chain's CDR3 is CASSRSTGTYEQYF. The CDR3 DNA sequence: TGTGCCAGCAGCCGGTCGACAGGGACCTACGAGCAGTACTTC. V and J are TRBV6-2 or TRBV6-3 and TRBJ2-7; 7 bases fit TRBD1. V lost 6 bases, J lost 2 bases, and 7 bases stayed unmatched. The CDR3 covers 14 residues. From germline, CDR1 is MNHEY and CDR2 SVGEGT.